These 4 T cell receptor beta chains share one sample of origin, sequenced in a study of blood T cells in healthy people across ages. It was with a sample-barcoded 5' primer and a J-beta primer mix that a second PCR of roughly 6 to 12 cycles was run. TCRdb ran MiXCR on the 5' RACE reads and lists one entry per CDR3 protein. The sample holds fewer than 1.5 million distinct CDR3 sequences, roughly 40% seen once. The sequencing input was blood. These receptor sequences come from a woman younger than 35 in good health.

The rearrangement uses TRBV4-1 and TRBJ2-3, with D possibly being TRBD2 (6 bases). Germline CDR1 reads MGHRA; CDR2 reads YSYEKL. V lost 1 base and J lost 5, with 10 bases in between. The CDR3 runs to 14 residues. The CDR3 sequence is CASSQVSSGDTQYF. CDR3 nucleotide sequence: TGCGCCAGCAGCCAAGTGAGTAGCGGAGATACGCAGTATTTT.

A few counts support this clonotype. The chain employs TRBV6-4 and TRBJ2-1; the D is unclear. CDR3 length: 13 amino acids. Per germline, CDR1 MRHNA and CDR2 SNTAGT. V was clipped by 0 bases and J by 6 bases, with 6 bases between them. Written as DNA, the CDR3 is TGTGCCAGCAGTGACTCGTCTGGCAATGAGCAGTTCTTC. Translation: CASSDSSGNEQFF.

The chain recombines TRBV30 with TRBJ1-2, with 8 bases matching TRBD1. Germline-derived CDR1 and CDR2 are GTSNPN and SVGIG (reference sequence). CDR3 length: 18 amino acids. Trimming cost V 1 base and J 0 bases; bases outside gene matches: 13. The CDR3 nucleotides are TGTGCCTGGAGTGCCCGGACAGGGAACCTACTAGCTAACTATGGCTACACCTTC. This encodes CAWSARTGNLLANYGYTF.

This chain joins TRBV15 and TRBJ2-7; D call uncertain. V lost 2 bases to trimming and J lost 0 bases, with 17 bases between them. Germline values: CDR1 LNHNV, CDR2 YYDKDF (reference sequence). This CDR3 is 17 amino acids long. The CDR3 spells CATSRYRSVLPSYEQYF. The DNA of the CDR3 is TGTGCCACCAGCAGATACCGGAGCGTTCTCCCCTCCTACGAGCAGTACTTC.